These T cell receptor beta chains were read from a single sample in a study of cytomegalovirus exposure and HLA in healthy donors. Generated by immunoSEQ multiplex PCR, the TCRdb table keeps only in-frame clones and is missing some. The sample holds 150,000 or so clones, roughly 80% seen once. Sequenced material: PBMCs. The receptors shown here come from a woman under 30 in good health and CMV-seropositive. The CDR3 runs from the conserved cysteine through the conserved F or W. D genes are given only for firm matches. Clone size is shown for a subset of rows, as once, few, many or a class of expanded clone.

cdr3_aa cdr3_nt clone_size j_call d_call v_call
CASRPTGNYGYTF TGTGCCAGCAGACCGACGGGGAACTATGGCTACACCTTC - TRBJ1-2 - TRBV5-5
CAISDSPGTSESYNEQFF TGTGCCATCAGTGACTCCCCCGGGACTAGCGAGTCCTACAATGAGCAGTTCTTC - TRBJ2-1 TRBD2 TRBV10-3
CASSPGTRLHQETQYF TGTGCCAGCAGCCCGGGGACTAGGCTCCACCAAGAGACCCAGTACTTC - TRBJ2-5 TRBD2 TRBV5-4
CASSLVGLNTEAFF TGTGCCAGCAGCTTGGTGGGGCTGAACACTGAAGCTTTCTTT - TRBJ1-1 - TRBV7-9
CATSRDRGVAGNTIYF TGTGCCACCAGCAGAGACAGGGGTGTTGCTGGAAACACCATATATTTT - TRBJ1-3 - TRBV15
CASRQGGNQPQHF TGTGCCAGCAGGCAAGGGGGCAATCAGCCCCAGCATTTT - TRBJ1-5 - TRBV7-8
CASGVPGNDEQYF TGTGCCAGCGGTGTGCCAGGGAACGACGAGCAGTACTTC - TRBJ2-7 - TRBV6-5
CASSLGELSSEQYF TGTGCCAGCAGCTTAGGAGAGCTTTCCTCCGAGCAGTACTTC - TRBJ2-7 - TRBV7-6
CASSFATVHTDTQYF TGTGCCAGCAGCTTCGCAACGGTCCACACAGATACGCAGTATTTT few TRBJ2-3 - TRBV11-1
CASSSLSLTQYF TGTGCCAGCAGCTCCCTATCTTTAACGCAGTATTTT - TRBJ2-3 - TRBV5-6
CASSFPSSHRDTQYF TGTGCCAGCAGCTTTCCCTCCTCCCACCGGGATACGCAGTATTTT - TRBJ2-3 - TRBV5-4
CASSFHRGGYNEQFF TGTGCCAGCAGCTTCCACAGGGGTGGGTACAATGAGCAGTTCTTC - TRBJ2-1 TRBD1 TRBV5-5
CASSQANREGEKLFF TGTGCCAGCAGCCAAGCTAACAGGGAGGGTGAAAAACTGTTTTTT - TRBJ1-4 - TRBV4-2
CASSPVREEETQYF TGTGCCAGCTCACCAGTAAGGGAGGAAGAGACCCAGTACTTC - TRBJ2-5 - TRBV18
CATGSRGSGANVLTF TGTGCCACCGGCTCCAGGGGCTCTGGGGCCAACGTCCTGACTTTC - TRBJ2-6 - TRBV19
CASSQANRGPYEQYF TGTGCCAGCAGCCAGGCTAACAGGGGGCCCTACGAGCAGTACTTC few TRBJ2-7 TRBD1 TRBV14
CAWSVLGGRSEKLFF TGTGCCTGGAGTGTACTGGGAGGTAGGAGTGAAAAACTGTTTTTT - TRBJ1-4 - TRBV30
CASSLDREPRTEAFF TGTGCCAGCAGCCTAGACAGGGAACCAAGAACTGAAGCTTTCTTT - TRBJ1-1 TRBD1 TRBV7-2
CASRAVTGLGSPLHF TGTGCCAGCAGGGCGGTGACAGGCTTAGGGTCACCCCTCCACTTT - TRBJ1-6 - TRBV11-2
CATSGWGHSSYNSPLHF TGTGCCACCAGCGGCTGGGGACATAGCTCCTATAATTCACCCCTCCACTTT once TRBJ1-6 - TRBV15
CASSLWAGYSNQPQHF TGTGCCAGCAGCTTGTGGGCAGGGTATAGCAATCAGCCCCAGCATTTT - TRBJ1-5 - TRBV5-5
CASSSWTGGPNSPLHF TGTGCCAGCAGCTCCTGGACAGGGGGACCCAATTCACCCCTCCACTTT - TRBJ1-6 TRBD1 TRBV7-8
CASSLGWTGIYEQYF TGTGCCAGCAGCTTAGGGTGGACAGGGATCTACGAGCAGTACTTC once TRBJ2-7 TRBD1 TRBV11-1
CAWNRDTSHQPQHF TGTGCCTGGAATCGGGACACGAGTCATCAGCCCCAGCATTTT - TRBJ1-5 - TRBV30
CASSAIQGLVYGYTF TGTGCCAGCAGTGCAATACAGGGGTTGGTCTATGGCTACACCTTC - TRBJ1-2 TRBD1 TRBV28
CASSAGGTGAQYF TGTGCCAGCAGCGCAGGAGGGACAGGGGCGCAGTATTTT - TRBJ2-3 TRBD1 TRBV9
CASSLVGGDTQYF TGCGCCAGCAGCTTGGTCGGCGGAGATACGCAGTATTTT - TRBJ2-3 - TRBV5-1
CASRGGAGIPLFADTQYF TGTGCCAGCAGGGGGGGGGCGGGAATACCTCTGTTTGCAGATACGCAGTATTTT - TRBJ2-3 - TRBV5-4
CATSRASGGAVDEQYF TGTGCCACCAGCAGAGCTAGCGGGGGGGCTGTCGACGAGCAGTACTTC - TRBJ2-7 TRBD2 TRBV15
CATDPVNRGQSPLHF TGTGCCACCGACCCGGTAAACAGGGGTCAATCACCCCTCCACTTT - TRBJ1-6 TRBD1 TRBV6-1
CASSSGGHTDTQYF TGTGCCAGCAGCTCGGGGGGGCACACAGATACGCAGTATTTT - TRBJ2-3 TRBD2 TRBV7-9
CASSQGWAGGSTDTQYF TGTGCCAGCAGCCAAGGCTGGGCAGGGGGGAGCACAGATACGCAGTATTTT - TRBJ2-3 - TRBV7-9
CASSYPGYEQYF TGTGCCAGCAGTTACCCGGGGTACGAGCAGTACTTC - TRBJ2-7 - TRBV6-6
CASSASGMLTEAFF TGTGCCAGCAGCGCGTCAGGGATGCTGACTGAAGCTTTCTTT - TRBJ1-1 - TRBV9
CASSQDFGSGGTYEQYF TGTGCCAGCAGCCAAGATTTCGGTAGCGGGGGGACCTACGAGCAGTACTTC - TRBJ2-7 TRBD2 TRBV14
CASSLTALGQPQHF TGTGCCAGCAGTTTAACAGCCCTGGGTCAGCCCCAGCATTTT - TRBJ1-5 - TRBV27
CASSSRGGGHSNQPQHF TGTGCCAGTAGTTCCCGTGGGGGGGGACATAGCAATCAGCCCCAGCATTTT - TRBJ1-5 - TRBV19
CASSDDNSPLHF TGCGCCAGCAGTGACGATAATTCACCCCTCCACTTT - TRBJ1-6 - TRBV10-1
CAWRRSGEQYF TGTGCCTGGAGACGGTCGGGCGAGCAGTACTTC - TRBJ2-7 - TRBV30
CASSLAGNAGVLTEAFF TGTGCCAGCAGCTTGGCCGGGAATGCGGGGGTTCTGACTGAAGCTTTCTTT once TRBJ1-1 - TRBV5-4
CASSAHLGGDTQYF TGTGCCAGCAGCGCCCACCTCGGGGGAGATACGCAGTATTTT - TRBJ2-3 - TRBV9
CASNPPGDIYEQYF TGTGCCAGCAACCCCCCAGGGGATATCTACGAGCAGTACTTC once TRBJ2-7 - TRBV5-6
CASSYWEGMGTGELFF TGTGCCAGCAGTTACTGGGAGGGGATGGGGACCGGGGAGCTGTTTTTT - TRBJ2-2 TRBD2 TRBV6-5
CASSRSGYEQYF TGTGCCAGCAGTCGTAGCGGCTACGAGCAGTACTTC once TRBJ2-7 - TRBV7-9
CASSLGTGSLYGYTF TGTGCCAGCAGCTTGGGGACAGGGTCACTCTATGGCTACACCTTC - TRBJ1-2 TRBD1 TRBV7-8
CASSLASVANPPYEQYF TGTGCCAGCAGCTTAGCTAGCGTAGCAAATCCCCCCTACGAGCAGTACTTC few TRBJ2-7 - TRBV7-2
CASSPAGQAIEQFF TGTGCCAGCAGCCCAGCGGGACAGGCTATTGAGCAGTTCTTC - TRBJ2-1 - TRBV7-2
CASSVGGGDQQYF TGTGCCAGCAGCGTCGGCGGGGGAGACCAGCAGTACTTC - TRBJ2-7 TRBD2 TRBV9
CASSRQGDYYGYTF TGTGCCAGCAGCCGACAGGGGGACTACTATGGCTACACCTTC - TRBJ1-2 TRBD1 TRBV7-2